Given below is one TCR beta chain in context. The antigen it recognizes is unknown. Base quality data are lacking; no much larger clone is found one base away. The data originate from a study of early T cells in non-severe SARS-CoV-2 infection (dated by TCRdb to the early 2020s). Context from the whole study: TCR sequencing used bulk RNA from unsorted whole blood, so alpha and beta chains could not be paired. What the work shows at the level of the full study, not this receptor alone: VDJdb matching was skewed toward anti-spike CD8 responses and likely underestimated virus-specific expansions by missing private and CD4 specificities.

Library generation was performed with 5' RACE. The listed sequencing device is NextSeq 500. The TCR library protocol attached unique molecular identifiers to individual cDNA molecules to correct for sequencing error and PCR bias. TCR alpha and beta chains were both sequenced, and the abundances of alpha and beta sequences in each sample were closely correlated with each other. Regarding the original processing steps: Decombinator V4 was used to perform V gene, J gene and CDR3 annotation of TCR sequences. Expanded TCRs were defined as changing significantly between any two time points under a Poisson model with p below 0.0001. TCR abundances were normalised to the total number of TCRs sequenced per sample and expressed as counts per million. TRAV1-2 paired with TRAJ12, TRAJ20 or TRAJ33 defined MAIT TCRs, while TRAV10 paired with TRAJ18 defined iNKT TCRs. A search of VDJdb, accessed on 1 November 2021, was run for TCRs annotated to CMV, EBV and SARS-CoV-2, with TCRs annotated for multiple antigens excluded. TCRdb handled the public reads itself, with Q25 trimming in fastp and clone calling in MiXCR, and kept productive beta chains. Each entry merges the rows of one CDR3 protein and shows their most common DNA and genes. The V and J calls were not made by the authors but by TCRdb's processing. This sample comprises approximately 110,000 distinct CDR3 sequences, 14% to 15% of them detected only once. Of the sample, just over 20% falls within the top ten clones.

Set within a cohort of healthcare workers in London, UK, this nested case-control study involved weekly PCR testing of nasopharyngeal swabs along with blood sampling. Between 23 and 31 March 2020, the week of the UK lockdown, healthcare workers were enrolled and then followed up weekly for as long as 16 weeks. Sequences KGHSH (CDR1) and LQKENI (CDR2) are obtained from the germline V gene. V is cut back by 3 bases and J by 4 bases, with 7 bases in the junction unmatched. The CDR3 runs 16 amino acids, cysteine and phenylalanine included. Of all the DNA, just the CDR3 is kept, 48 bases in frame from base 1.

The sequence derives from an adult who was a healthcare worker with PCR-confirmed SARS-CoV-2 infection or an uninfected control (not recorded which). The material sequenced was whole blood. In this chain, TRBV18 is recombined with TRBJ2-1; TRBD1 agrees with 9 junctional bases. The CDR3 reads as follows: CASSPPAGQGYNEQFF. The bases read TGTGCCAGCTCACCCCCGGCGGGACAGGGATACAATGAGCAGTTCTTC.